These 18 T cell receptor beta chains originate from one sample sequenced in a study of post-analysis software for immune sequencing data. Points from the study as a whole: A handful of TRBV segments were significantly more frequent in patients than in controls. TRBV5-6, TRBV5-1 and TRBV20-1 were among these segments.

Their target antigens are unknown. Presence of unique molecular identifiers characterized the TCR beta cDNA libraries. TCRdb fed the PCR reads into MiXCR, producing one record per CDR3 protein. The sample lists roughly 800,000 distinct CDR3 sequences, under 60% occurring once. Sequenced material: blood. The receptors were sampled from a girl between 10 and 17 years old with multiple sclerosis.

This clonotype was counted only a few times. V is TRBV20-1 and J is TRBJ2-1; D might be TRBD2 (6 bases). The germline V gene encodes CDR1 DFQATT and CDR2 SNEGSKA (reference sequence). V dropped 1 base and J dropped 3 bases, with 13 bases sitting between them. The CDR3 covers 15 residues. The CDR3 here is CSARGGLLLYNEQFF. The DNA of the CDR3 is TGCAGTGCTAGAGGGGGACTTCTCCTCTACAATGAGCAGTTCTTC.

V gene TRBV7-9 combines with J gene TRBJ1-6, with 8 nucleotides matching TRBD1. CDR3 length: 14 residues. Per germline, CDR1 SEHNR and CDR2 FQNEAQ (reference sequence). Trimming cost V 3 bases and J 10 bases; bases outside gene matches: 5. CDR3 region: CASSLRTGKSPLHF. CDR3 nucleotide sequence: TGTGCCAGCAGCTTGAGGACAGGGAAGTCACCCCTCCACTTT.

This chain joins TRBV20-1 and TRBJ2-1; tentatively, D is TRBD2 (5 bases). Trimming left V 3 bases short and J 0 bases short, with 6 bases between. There are 13 residues in the CDR3. In germline, CDR1 is DFQATT, CDR2 SNEGSKA (reference sequence). DNA of the CDR3: TGCAGTGCTAGTACTAGCTCCTACAATGAGCAGTTCTTC. As protein: CSASTSSYNEQFF.

This clonotype turned up a few times. The V gene is TRBV29-1, the J gene TRBJ2-1; D might be TRBD2 (5 bases). This CDR3 spans 15 amino acids. The V end lost 0 bases, the J end lost 9 bases, and 18 bases lay between the germline ends. Germline lookup yields CDR1 SQVTM and CDR2 ANQGSEA. The CDR3 sequence: CSVEDQRTENFEQFF. In DNA form, the CDR3 reads TGCAGCGTTGAAGACCAGCGGACTGAAAATTTTGAGCAGTTCTTC.

The chain links TRBV12-3 or TRBV12-4 to TRBJ2-5; D not certain. The DNA end lines up better with TRBJ2-7; the J call may be wrong. The CDR3 length is 12 residues. In DNA, the CDR3 is TGTGCCAGCAGCCAACTTCTCTACGAGCAGTACTTC. This encodes CASSQLLYEQYF.

This clonotype was observed a handful of times. The CDR3 here is CSARLTPTGDTDTQYF. In DNA, the CDR3 is TGCAGTGCTAGGCTCACCCCGACAGGGGACACAGATACGCAGTATTTT. The chain couples TRBV20-1 to TRBJ2-3; 8 bases are shared with TRBD1. The CDR3 loop spans 16 amino acids. Germline values: CDR1 DFQATT, CDR2 SNEGSKA (reference sequence). Germline trimming cut 3 bases from V and 2 bases from J; bases unmatched to any gene: 10.

The CDR3 region is CASSQGNSAGEGLYYEQYF. CDR3 in DNA: TGTGCCAGCAGCCAAGGAAACAGCGCCGGGGAGGGACTTTACTACGAGCAGTACTTC. V is TRBV14 and J is TRBJ2-7, with 7 nucleotides matching TRBD2. Trimming at V came to 1 base and at J to 3 bases, leaving 18 bases not matched to a gene. Germline CDR1 reads SGHDN; CDR2 reads FVKESK. CDR3 length: 19 residues.

This chain links TRBV5-5 with TRBJ1-2, with D possibly being TRBD1 (5 bases). This CDR3 comprises 16 residues. Germline V gene sequence: CDR1 SGHKS, CDR2 YYEKEE (reference sequence). V lost 4 bases to trimming and J lost 6 bases, with 22 bases between them. The CDR3 nucleotides read TGTGCCAGCAGCCTCAGCGGGACGTCGCAGTCGAATGGCTACACCTTC. Its protein is CASSLSGTSQSNGYTF.

This clonotype was seen only a few times. This sequence joins TRBV4-1 and TRBJ1-1; D call uncertain. This CDR3 contains 16 residues. Between the trimmed V and J ends, which lost 0 bases and 0 bases, there was a span of 11 bases. Germline CDR1 is MGHRA and CDR2 is YSYEKL. CDR3 residues: CASSQDNGKMNTEAFF. Written as DNA, the CDR3 is TGCGCCAGCAGCCAAGATAATGGGAAAATGAACACTGAAGCTTTCTTT.

The chain uses TRBV2 and TRBJ2-1; possible D gene TRBD2, 5 bases. Germline lookup yields CDR1 SNHLY and CDR2 FYNNEI. The CDR3 spans 12 residues. The V and J ends lost 8 bases and 7 bases respectively, with 12 bases between them. The CDR3 sequence: CASVFQRNEQFF. The CDR3 DNA is TGTGCCAGCGTTTTCCAGCGGAATGAGCAGTTCTTC.

The chain uses TRBV15 and TRBJ2-7; D remains unclear. Per the germline V gene, CDR1 is LNHNV and CDR2 is YYDKDF (reference sequence). The CDR3 spans 15 residues. Trimming pared 0 bases from V and 0 bases from J, leaving 9 bases between. The CDR3 nucleotides read TGTGCCACCAGCAGAGATCGGGCTAGCTCCTACGAGCAGTACTTC. It codes for CATSRDRASSYEQYF.

The chain employs TRBV5-5 and TRBJ1-1, with TRBD1 matching over 7 bases. Germline-derived CDR1 and CDR2 are SGHKS and YYEKEE (reference sequence). V lost 4 bases and J lost 5; bases outside the gene matches: 14. This CDR3 has 16 residues. The CDR3 loop reads CASSPRDSSVETEAFF. The DNA for the CDR3 is TGTGCCAGCAGCCCCCGGGACAGCAGCGTGGAGACTGAAGCTTTCTTT.

The V and J genes are TRBV20-1 and TRBJ2-1; 9 bases are shared with TRBD1. Germline V gene sequence: CDR1 DFQATT, CDR2 SNEGSKA (reference sequence). With 3 bases clipped from V and 3 bases from J, the junction kept 3 bases outside the gene matches. The CDR3 length is 14 residues. In DNA form, the CDR3 reads TGCAGTGCTAGCGACAGGGGGTTCTACAATGAGCAGTTCTTC. This sequence encodes CSASDRGFYNEQFF.

This clonotype was observed a few times. The chain links TRBV28 to TRBJ1-2, with D unclear. The V gene lost 7 bases and the J gene lost 3 bases, with 12 bases spanning the gap. This CDR3 comprises 13 residues. The germline CDR1 and CDR2 sequences are MDHEN and SYDVKM. CDR3 sequence: CASINPGDYGYTF. The CDR3 DNA reads as TGTGCCAGCATTAACCCAGGAGACTATGGCTACACCTTC.

The chain has TRBV9 and TRBJ2-1, with D possibly TRBD2 on 6 matching bases. This CDR3 comprises 15 residues. V was trimmed by 4 bases and J by 7 bases, leaving 18 bases between them. CDR1 is SGDLS and CDR2 is YYNGEE in the germline V gene. The DNA of the CDR3 is TGTGCCAGCAGCCCGGGGGAACGGGAGAGGAATGAGCAGTTCTTC. Translating gives CASSPGERERNEQFF.

The chain combines TRBV20-1 with TRBJ2-3; a possible D gene is TRBD2 (5 bases). Trimming took 6 bases from V and 4 from J, leaving 14 bases between them. The CDR3 runs to 13 residues. Germline V gene data show CDR1 as DFQATT and CDR2 as SNEGSKA (reference sequence). The CDR3 protein is CSALRGLSDTQYF. For the CDR3, the DNA is TGCAGTGCCCTGCGAGGACTGTCAGATACGCAGTATTTT.

This clonotype was counted between two and nine times. The chain has TRBV12-3 or TRBV12-4 and TRBJ2-7; D might be TRBD1 (6 bases). Trimming shortened V by 6 bases and J by 4 bases, and 13 bases separated the two germline ends. This CDR3 comprises 13 residues. CDR3 residues: CASRGADSYEQYF. CDR3 DNA sequence: TGTGCCAGCAGGGGGGCTGATTCTTACGAGCAGTACTTC.

V is TRBV5-1 and J is TRBJ2-1, with 11 bases that match TRBD1. V was clipped by 3 bases and J by 9 bases; unmatched bases: 11. The CDR3 is made up of 16 amino acids. The germline CDR1 and CDR2 sequences are SGHRS and YFSETQ. CDR3 residues: CASSSPTGTGGLEQFF. The CDR3 coding sequence is TGCGCCAGCAGCTCCCCCACCGGGACAGGGGGGCTTGAGCAGTTCTTC.